A selection of T cell receptor beta chains follows, all from one sample in a study of response to subunit inactivated influenza vaccine. TCRdb used MiXCR to reprocess the RT-PCR reads, holding one entry per CDR3 protein. Here the sample spans hundreds of thousands of distinct CDR3 sequences, about 14% being singletons. Material: PBMCs from blood, obtained 14 days before vaccination. The receptors originated from a man aged 50-59 years who received an inactivated influenza vaccine. The CDR3 runs from the conserved cysteine through the conserved F or W. D genes are given only for firm matches. Expanded clones are given a class, and other clones once, few, many or no size at all.

clone_size,d_call,j_call,v_call,cdr3_nt,cdr3_aa
.,.,TRBJ2-3,TRBV28,TGTGCCAGCAGTACCCCTAAGGATACGCAGTATTTT,CASSTPKDTQYF
.,.,TRBJ2-2,TRBV4-3,TGCGCCAGCAGCCGAAGCCGGGTTCCATACACCGGGGAGCTGTTTTTT,CASSRSRVPYTGELFF
few,.,TRBJ1-2,TRBV3-1,TGTGCCAGCAGCCAAGATTCCGGGGGTGGTGGCTACACCTTC,CASSQDSGGGGYTF
many,.,TRBJ2-2,TRBV29-1,TGCAGCGTTTTGTGGACGGACAACTGGGAGCTGTTTTTT,CSVLWTDNWELFF
.,TRBD1,TRBJ2-1,TRBV27,TGTGCCAGCAGTTTAACCTCGGGACAGGGGTCCAATGAGCAGTTCTTC,CASSLTSGQGSNEQFF
.,TRBD1,TRBJ2-7,TRBV6-5,TGTGCCAGCAGTTACCGGCGAACAGGGGGTAGCTCCTACGAGCAGTACTTC,CASSYRRTGGSSYEQYF
.,.,TRBJ2-1,TRBV6-1,TGTGCCAGCAGTGAGGAGGGATATAGTATCTATGAGCAGTTCTTC,CASSEEGYSIYEQFF
.,.,TRBJ2-3,TRBV7-2,TGTGCCAGCAGCCAACGATCGGGACCTAGCACAGATACGCAGTATTTT,CASSQRSGPSTDTQYF
few,.,TRBJ2-7,TRBV9,TGTGCCAGCGGGGCAGGGGTCTACGAGCAGTACTTC,CASGAGVYEQYF
few,.,TRBJ1-2,TRBV29-1,TGCAGCGTTGATTACAGTGGGTTCTATGGCTACCCCTTC,CSVDYSGFYGYPF
few,TRBD1,TRBJ1-2,TRBV7-8,TGTGCCAGCAGCTCCCACCCGGGACAGCCTAACTATGGCTACACCTTC,CASSSHPGQPNYGYTF
many,.,TRBJ2-5,TRBV29-1,TGCAGCGTTACCACACAGGGCCGGGAGACCCAGTACTTC,CSVTTQGRETQYF
few,TRBD2,TRBJ2-1,TRBV12-3/TRBV12-4,TGTGCCAGCAGTCTACGGACTAGCGGGAGGGTTTACAATGAGCAGTTCTTC,CASSLRTSGRVYNEQFF
few,TRBD2,TRBJ2-2,TRBV10-3,TGTGCCAGCGCCCCTAGCGGGGGCCACACCGGGGAGCTGTTTTTT,CASAPSGGHTGELFF
many,.,TRBJ1-2,TRBV5-1,TGCGCCAGCAGCTTGGGGCAAGGGGCCTCCGGAGGCTACACCTTC,CASSLGQGASGGYTF
few,.,TRBJ2-3,TRBV4-2,TGTGCCAGCAGCCAAGTGGGGTCTAGCACAGATACGCAGTATTTT,CASSQVGSSTDTQYF
.,TRBD1,TRBJ2-4,TRBV5-1,TGCGCCAGCAGCGAGGGGACAGGGCCAGACATTCAGTACTTC,CASSEGTGPDIQYF
few,TRBD2,TRBJ2-5,TRBV4-2,TGTGCCAGCAGCCCAACAACCAGCCGGGGGGTTCGAGAGACCCAGTACTTC,CASSPTTSRGVRETQYF
.,TRBD2,TRBJ2-5,TRBV15,TGTGCCACCAGCCGGGGGGGACTAGCGGGAGGTTCAGAGACCCAGTACTTC,CATSRGGLAGGSETQYF
.,.,TRBJ2-3,TRBV20-1,TGCAGTGCTAGACGAGCTCAGGGATTTTCAGATACGCAGTATTTT,CSARRAQGFSDTQYF
few,.,TRBJ2-5,TRBV11-2,TGTGCCAGCAGCTTAGGGATCGAGACCCCCAGTGTATTC,CASSLGIETPSVF
few,TRBD2,TRBJ2-1,TRBV4-2,TGTGCCAGCAGCCAAGAGGGGACTAGCGGGTCCTCCTACAATGAGCAGTTCTTC,CASSQEGTSGSSYNEQFF
.,TRBD1,TRBJ2-2,TRBV11-3,TGTGCCAGCAGCGCCCCGGGACAGGGGCCCGGGGAGCTGTTTTTT,CASSAPGQGPGELFF
.,.,TRBJ2-5,TRBV4-2,TGTGCCAGCAGCCAAGTCGAAGGGCGCCGAGAGACCCAGTACTTC,CASSQVEGRRETQYF
few,.,TRBJ2-2,TRBV6-5,TGTGCCAGCAGTTCCGGGGCCTATTACACCGGGGAGCTGTTTTTT,CASSSGAYYTGELFF
.,TRBD2,TRBJ2-1,TRBV9,TGTGCCAGCAGCGTAGGTGGGGGGGAGTACAATGAGCAGTTCTTC,CASSVGGGEYNEQFF
.,TRBD2,TRBJ2-1,TRBV7-9,TGTGCCAGCAGTATAGCGGGAGAGGGGATGGAGGAGCAGTTCTTC,CASSIAGEGMEEQFF
.,.,TRBJ2-3,TRBV20-1,TGCAGTGCCGAAGGACGGGTCACAGATACGCAGTATTTT,CSAEGRVTDTQYF
.,TRBD2,TRBJ2-5,TRBV9,TGTGCCAGCAGCGTACTCGCGGGAGAAGAGACCCAGTACTTC,CASSVLAGEETQYF
once,TRBD2,TRBJ2-1,TRBV9,TGTGCCAGCAGCGTAGACGGCGGACTAGCGGCCTACAATGAGCAGTTCTTC,CASSVDGGLAAYNEQFF
.,.,TRBJ2-7,TRBV6-2/TRBV6-3,TGTGCCAGCAGTTACTCGGGGGTACCTGGAGCGCAGTACTTC,CASSYSGVPGAQYF
many,.,TRBJ2-4,TRBV3-1,TGTGCCAGCAGCCTGAGCGTCGGGGCCAAAAACATTCAGTACTTC,CASSLSVGAKNIQYF
many,TRBD2,TRBJ2-1,TRBV9,TGTGCCAGCAGCGTAGAAGAGGTAGCGGGAGGGCCTTTGGACAATGAGCAGTTCTTC,CASSVEEVAGGPLDNEQFF
many,TRBD1,TRBJ2-7,TRBV5-1,TGCGCCAGCAGCTTCGGCGCACAGGGGGCTGTCTACGAGCAGTACTTC,CASSFGAQGAVYEQYF
.,.,TRBJ2-1,TRBV6-5,TGTGCCAGCAGTTACTCGAGAGGGAATGAGTTCTTC,CASSYSRGNEFF
.,.,TRBJ2-2,TRBV6-1,TGTGCCAGCAGACGCCTTGAGTCCGGGGAGCTGTTTTTT,CASRRLESGELFF
few,.,TRBJ1-3,TRBV5-6,TGTGCCAGCAGCCAGGAGAGCAACACCATATATTTT,CASSQESNTIYF
many,.,TRBJ2-6,TRBV19,TGTGCCAGTAGTGTTTCTGGGGCCAACGTCCTGACTTTC,CASSVSGANVLTF
few,.,TRBJ1-2,TRBV7-2,TGTGCCAGCAGTCTAACTTGGGACGCACCCTTAGGGGGCTACACCTTC,CASSLTWDAPLGGYTF
.,.,TRBJ2-1,TRBV7-3,TGTGCCAGCAGTTTACACCAATCACTCTACAATGAGCAGTTCTTC,CASSLHQSLYNEQFF